Sequencing of this TCR beta chain was carried out in a study of identical twins. This CDR3 comprises 13 residues. The germline V gene encodes CDR1 SQVTM and CDR2 ANQGSEA. V shed 3 bases and J 2 bases; nucleotides not matched to a gene: 4. Broader study findings: Insertions were reduced in abundant cord blood beta clonotypes but not in memory repertoires. Twins shared beta out-of-frame sequences in excess, but this excess was weaker.

Notes on this clonotype: As yet, its antigen is unknown.

With no exceptions, donors were healthy Caucasians. TCRdb re-derived calls from the 5' RACE reads in MiXCR, one entry per CDR3 protein. The sample has 350,000 to 450,000 distinct CDR3 sequences; approximately 17% are singletons. The sequenced material came from naive T cells sorted from blood. The chain joins TRBV29-1 to TRBJ2-7; 7 nucleotides line up with TRBD2. The receptor was isolated from a man in his fifties or sixties in good health. CDR3 amino acids: CSVDGGTTYEQYF. The CDR3 nucleotides read TGCAGCGTTGACGGCGGGACTACCTACGAGCAGTACTTC.